A single sample is the source of the 3 T cell receptor beta chains below, sequenced in a study of CD8+ T cells in alopecia areata. Extraction and reverse transcription of RNA yielded cDNA as the sequencing template. TCRdb's copy holds only in-frame clones and misses some; the assay was immunoSEQ multiplex PCR. The sample has approximately 40,000 clones, around half seen once; the top ten hold about 1.8%. Once sorted, CD4+ cells from about 5 patients yielded CD25+CD127- cells. Material: CD4+ Tregs sorted from blood. Receptors were obtained from a human donor with alopecia areata.

This chain connects TRBV28 to TRBJ2-1, with TRBD2 matching over 9 bases. The CDR3 is made up of 16 amino acids. Germline V lookup: CDR1 MDHEN, CDR2 SYDVKM. V trimming: 2 bases; J trimming: 7 bases; junction bases outside the gene matches: 9. The DNA of the CDR3 is TGTGCCAGCAGTTTACCGGGCGGGAGGGCCTTAAATGAGCAGTTCTTC. Its protein is CASSLPGGRALNEQFF.

This clone was observed a few times. The chain uses TRBV7-3 and TRBJ2-3; 7 bases agree with TRBD1. Germline CDR1 is SGHTA and CDR2 is FQGTGA. V lost 6 bases, J lost 6 bases, and 9 bases stayed unmatched. CDR3 length: 14 residues. The CDR3 region is CASSSRQGFDTQYF. The CDR3 DNA follows: TGTGCCAGCAGTTCCCGACAGGGTTTCGATACGCAGTATTTT.

The rearrangement links TRBV28 to TRBJ2-7, with D tentatively TRBD1 (5 bases). Trimming removed 2 bases from V and 7 bases from J, with 9 bases in between. Germline V gene lookup returns CDR1 MDHEN and CDR2 SYDVKM. The CDR3 consists of 12 residues. DNA of the CDR3: TGTGCCAGCAGTTTAATGCCAGGGGAGCAGTACTTC. It specifies CASSLMPGEQYF. Drawing the rest from reference TRBV28 and TRBJ2-7, the complete variable domain is DVKVTQSSRYLVKRTGEKVFLECVQDMDHENMFWYRQDPGLGLRLIYFSYDVKMKEKGDIPEGYSVSREKKERFSLILESASTNQTSMYLCASSLMPGEQYFGPGTRLTVT.